The clone carrying this T cell receptor beta chain was seen once. Its matching antigen is unknown. Method: immunoSEQ multiplex PCR; TCRdb's copy keeps in-frame clones and lacks some. The sample lists about 100,000 clones; roughly 89% were seen once. This sample was included in a study of T cell responses to AZD1222 COVID-19 vaccine. Findings and limits, study-wide: Vaccine-related CD4 TCRs covered spike, predominating at 160-218 and 743-854. Repertoire samples came only from after the peak T cell response.

V dropped 2 bases and J dropped 12; count of bases not matched to a gene: 3. The CDR3 loop spans 13 amino acids. Germline V gives CDR1 LGHDT, CDR2 YNNKEL (reference sequence). The sample was peripheral blood, taken on day 0 of AZD1222 vaccination. The V and J genes are TRBV3-1 (or the pseudogene TRBV3-2) and TRBJ1-6, with TRBD1 identical over 8 bases. This TCR was recovered from an adult in good health. The CDR3 protein is CASSQITGGPLHF. Written as DNA, the CDR3 is TGTGCCAGCAGCCAAATTACAGGGGGACCCCTCCACTTT.